This passage covers 8 T cell receptor beta chains from one sample sequenced in a study of immune heterogeneity within non-small cell lung tumors (dated by TCRdb to 2017 to 2018). Genomic DNA was extracted from bulk tumor tissue and used as the TCR template, and approximately 600 ng gDNA was amplified per sample. During surgery, multiple biopsies were taken from each primary tumor and placed as far apart as possible within the tumor mass. The study cohort was described as untreated, and the patients were newly diagnosed NSCLC cases having curative surgery. The run used a HiSeq X Ten. The TCR beta CDR3 region was amplified with a multiplex PCR system whose first round ran for around 10 cycles using 32 V-gene forward primers and 13 J-gene reverse primers. TCRdb reprocessed the public reads (quality trimming at Q25 with fastp, clone calling with MiXCR) and kept in-frame beta chains. Rows are unified per CDR3 protein, each entry keeping the most common DNA and genes. The sample includes 5,000 to 6,500 distinct CDR3 sequences, with around 18% observed a single time. The ten biggest clones cover 3% to 4.5% of the sample.

Sequenced input: lung tumor tissue. Receptors originate from a man aged 35-49 years with non-small cell lung cancer.

This chain joins TRBV20-1 and TRBJ2-5, with unresolved D. The CDR3 runs 13 residues. Trimming removed 4 bases at V and 3 bases at J, with 12 bases between. Per the germline V gene, CDR1 is DFQATT and CDR2 is SNEGSKA (reference sequence). CDR3 coding DNA: TGCAGTGCTATAATACAGCCCAAAGAGACCCAGTACTTC. Translation gives CSAIIQPKETQYF.

With respect to this clonotype: A much larger clone differs from this one at a single base, so this may be a read error. The rearrangement joins TRBV4-2 to TRBJ1-6, with D possibly matching TRBD1 (5 bases). The germline V gene encodes CDR1 LGHNA and CDR2 YNFKEQ. Trimming left V 1 base short and J 8 bases short, with 12 bases between. CDR3 length equals 15 residues. This CDR3 reads CASSQAGQRDSPLHF. DNA of the CDR3: TGTGCCAGCAGCCAAGCGGGGCAGCGAGATTCACCCCTCCACTTT.

By frequency in the sample, this clonotype is medium-sized. The gene calls are TRBV14 and TRBJ2-7; possible D gene TRBD2, 6 bases. Germline V CDR1 and CDR2: SGHDN, FVKESK. The V end was cut by 0 bases, the J end by 8 bases, with 8 bases between. The CDR3 sequence is 12 residues long. The CDR3 is CASSQDRGKQYF. The CDR3 nucleotides are TGTGCCAGCAGCCAAGATCGGGGGAAGCAGTACTTC.

This clonotype turned up a few times. A much more abundant neighbour one base away suggests this may be a read error. The final CDR3 position lacks the conserved phenylalanine or tryptophan, pointing to a likely read error. The J gene is TRBJ1-1, the V gene TRBV6-1, with D unclear. V was shortened by 6 bases and J by 1 base, with 9 bases between the two germline ends. CDR1 MNHNS and CDR2 SASEGT come from the germline V gene. This CDR3 spans 13 amino acids. The CDR3 DNA follows: TGTGCCAGCAGGAGGAGACAGAACACTGAAGCTTTCCTT. This translates into CASRRRQNTEAFL.

This clonotype is a singleton in its sample. The CDR3 nucleotides are TGTGCCAGCGGGGGGGGGGGCGGGGCGGGGGGGATATACAATGAGCAGTTCTTC. This sequence encodes CASGGGGGAGGIYNEQFF. The rearrangement joins TRBV6-1 to TRBJ2-1; 9 bases map to TRBD2. Per the germline V gene, CDR1 is MNHNS and CDR2 is SASEGT. The ends lost 8 bases at V and 4 bases at J; junction bases unmatched: 18. The CDR3 has 18 residues.

Many counts were recorded for this clonotype. CDR3: CASSLAPLAGETDTQYF. The CDR3 DNA follows: TGCGCCAGCAGCTTGGCCCCACTAGCGGGAGAGACAGATACGCAGTATTTT. The chain recombines TRBV5-1 with TRBJ2-3, with 11 bases that match TRBD2. Per the germline V gene, CDR1 is SGHRS and CDR2 is YFSETQ. This CDR3 is built from 17 residues. J was trimmed by 3 bases and V by 0 bases; bases with no gene match: 6.

The chain recombines TRBV6-7 with TRBJ1-2, with a weak D call TRBD1 (6 bases). TRBV6-7 carries the ORF label, with uncertain function. The V end lost 6 bases, the J end lost 4 bases, and 18 bases lay between the germline ends. The CDR3 contains 15 residues. The CDR3 region has the DNA TGTGCCAGCAGCACAAATACGGGACAACTCTATGGCTACACCTTC. Its protein product is CASSTNTGQLYGYTF.

This clonotype is termed medium-sized. V and J are TRBV20-1 and TRBJ1-1, with D possibly matching TRBD1 (6 bases). The V end lost 3 bases, the J end lost 0 bases, and 11 bases lay between the germline ends. This CDR3 contains 14 residues. Germline V CDR1 and CDR2: DFQATT, SNEGSKA (reference sequence). This CDR3 reads CSASAGAMNTEAFF. CDR3 DNA: TGCAGTGCTAGTGCGGGGGCCATGAACACTGAAGCTTTCTTT.